This TCR beta chain was found in a study of vaccination and CD4 T cells after COVID-19 (dated 2022 in TCRdb). Study-wide context: In the convalescent cohort there were six males and four females, among whom were two Hispanic individuals, seven Caucasians, two Asians and one multiracial person. Each participant got two doses of either the Pfizer-BioNTech BNT162b2 vaccine (n=8) or the Moderna mRNA-1273 vaccine (n=2). Post-COVID blood samples from convalescent patients were collected a median of roughly 100 days after diagnosis, with a range of roughly 35 to 180 days. The time from the second vaccine dose to post-vaccine blood sampling had a median of 72 days and ranged from about 14 to 250 days. Overlapping spike peptide pools from SARS-CoV-2 and from the common cold coronaviruses HCoV-NL63, HCoV-OC43 and HCoV-229E were used as culture stimuli. As controls, cultures received a CEFX viral epitope pool (the positive control), an HIV-1 Nef peptide pool (the negative control), or no peptide at all. The spike-specific CD4+ TCR repertoire was compared before and after mRNA vaccination in nine to ten COVID-19 convalescent patients and a handful of infection-naive healthy vaccine recipients. An earlier paper using these donors assessed, at the TCR clonotype level, memory CD4+ T cell crossreactivity between SARS-CoV-2 and common cold coronavirus spike proteins. What the work shows at the level of the full study, not this receptor alone: In convalescent patients, a median approximately 86% of post-vaccine SARS-CoV-2-reactive clones were detected only after vaccination, and vaccine-specific priming was suggested by this finding. In convalescent patients, nearly all vaccine-specific clones (304 of 307) were found to be mono-reactive for SARS-CoV-2 spike rather than cross-reactive with common cold coronaviruses. The study included relatively few convalescent patients and did not analyze early timepoints after natural infection. The median number of SARS-CoV-2-reactive clonotypes rose from about 23 after infection to 38 after vaccination, but the change was not significant.

The library came from PCR. DNA from cultured CD4+ T cells underwent TCR sequencing with the Oncomine TCR Beta short-read assay at the Johns Hopkins FTIC core. The QIAamp micro DNA kit was used to extract genomic DNA from the cultured CD4+ T cells. Oncomine TCR Beta libraries from cultured CD4+ T cells were pooled using unique dual indexes and sequenced on an Illumina iSeq 100. The published analysis was carried out like this. Non-productive sequences were removed, and CDR3s that did not start with C, did not end with F or W, or were shorter than 7 amino acids were discarded. The MANAFEST web application identified antigen-specific clonotypes by comparing peptide-stimulated wells against reference wells and other culture wells. Positive clones required FDR below 0.05, an odds ratio above 5, and productive frequency above 0.1% in at least two of three replicate wells. Clonotypes that were significantly expanded in both SARS-CoV-2 spike wells and at least one common cold coronavirus spike condition were defined as cross-reactive. Levenshtein distances (stringdist) and unrooted phylogenetic trees (ape) in R version 3.6.1 were used to assess CDR3 homology. The raw public data were reprocessed by TCRdb itself: fastp quality trimming at Q25, MiXCR clonotype calling, in-frame beta chains only. Identical CDR3 proteins give one entry, which carries the most common genes and DNA. The V and J calls were determined by TCRdb, not by the authors. The sample table records about 11,000 distinct CDR3 sequences; approximately 29% of these occur just once. The ten largest clones add up to over 11% of the sample.

Trimming removed 5 bases from V and 9 bases from J; the gene matches leave 5 bases unexplained. The CDR3 holds 14 amino acids from the cysteine to the phenylalanine. Kept here is only the CDR3 DNA, which spans 42 bases and is read in frame from base 1. Looking up the germline V gene yields CDR1 SGHTA and CDR2 FQGNSA. Turning to this clonotype: Which antigen it targets is not known. It has no much larger one-base neighbor in the sample; base qualities were not kept.

In light of the paper, this sample's treatment or condition label describes: approximately 10-day PBMC culture with coronavirus spike peptide pools or control peptides (ViraFEST assay). CD4+ T cells from unexposed donors were collected before the COVID-19 pandemic (2011-2018). To expand antigen-specific T cells with peptide pools and then pick out the expanded clonotypes through TCR sequencing, the study relied on the ViraFEST assay. PBMCs were cultured at under 2.5 million per well in IMDM supplemented with about 5.5% human AB serum and about 10 IU/ml IL-2, with 9.5 to 10 ug/ml peptide pools added. Half of the culture medium was replaced with fresh IL-2-containing medium on days 3 and 7. After 10 to 11 days of culture, CD4+ T cells were isolated by negative selection with the EasySep CD4+ T cell isolation kit. As cell number allowed, CD4+ T cells from unexposed donors were tested for reactivity to SARS-CoV-2 S and N and to four common cold coronavirus spike pools. Ficoll-Paque Plus gradient centrifugation was used to isolate PBMCs from whole blood, and the isolated PBMCs were then either used fresh or cryopreserved at -140C. In general, triplicate wells were set up for every culture condition. Leukapheresis product for the unexposed donors was purchased commercially.

The chain links TRBV7-2 with TRBJ2-1; 12 of the junction bases match TRBD1. This clonotype was sampled from a human donor in good health. Input material: CD4+ T cells from blood, cultured in vitro. The CDR3: CASSLGTGGTEQFF. The nucleotides are TGTGCCAGCAGCCTGGGGACAGGGGGCACTGAGCAGTTCTTC.